This TCR beta chain derives from a study of T cell responses to AZD1222 COVID-19 vaccine. Study-wide context: Samples with a second dose at about 4 or about 12 weeks were pooled together. Findings and limits, study-wide: Among the donors, most were white British and more were female, and clonal diversity was possibly underestimated. In the spike-specific TCR repertoire, nearly half reportedly target unmutated variant regions.

Concerning this clone itself: As yet, its antigen is unknown.

Some clones are missing from TCRdb's copy, which holds only in-frame ones; the method was immunoSEQ multiplex PCR. Among tens of thousands of clones listed, around 80% were seen once. The V and J ends lost 7 bases and 0 bases respectively, with 3 bases between them. This CDR3 comprises 10 residues. Germline CDR1 and CDR2: SQVTM and ANQGSEA. Sample: peripheral blood, taken on day 0 of AZD1222 vaccination. This TCR was sampled from an adult in good health. This chain connects TRBV29-1 to TRBJ1-1; no clear D. CDR3 region: CSALNTEAFF. CDR3 DNA: TGCAGCGCGCTGAACACTGAAGCTTTCTTT.